The 27 T cell receptor beta chains below come from one sample, sequenced in a study of T cells in Graves' hyperthyroidism and ophthalmopathy. It was RNA transcripts that yielded the amplified TCR beta CDR3 regions. With the HTBI primer set, the TCR CDR3 went through a first round of RT-PCR. Via MiXCR, TCRdb re-called the multiplex PCR reads, giving one row per CDR3 protein. There are 470,000 or so distinct CDR3 sequences in the sample; 20% to 25% occur only once, and more than 20% lies in the top ten. Source material: blood. These receptors all stem from a man between 18 and 35 years old with Graves' hyperthyroidism.

The table lists this clonotype with many counts. The gene calls are TRBV24-1 and TRBJ2-5; D is perhaps TRBD1 or TRBD2 (5 bases each). Germline V gene data show CDR1 as KGHDR and CDR2 as SFDVKD. CDR3 size: 14 residues. V lost 4 bases and J 5 bases, leaving 13 bases between the germline ends. The CDR3 DNA is TGTGCCACCAGTGACTCGGGACCCTTTGAGACCCAGTACTTC. Translating it yields CATSDSGPFETQYF.

In its sample, this clonotype was seen a few times. The gene calls are TRBV11-2 and TRBJ2-5; the match to TRBD1 covers 8 bases. CDR1 and CDR2 from the germline V gene are SGHAT and FQNNGV. J gave up 2 bases and V 4 bases, and 6 bases lay outside the gene matches. There are 15 residues in the CDR3. Here the CDR3 DNA reads TGTGCCAGCAGCTCCGGACAGGGCAATCAAGAGACCCAGTACTTC. Translated: CASSSGQGNQETQYF.

This clonotype was found a few times. The chain has TRBV10-3 and TRBJ2-2; D gene unclear. With 7 bases removed from V and 1 base from J, the gap between germline ends came to 10 bases. Germline V gives CDR1 ENHRY, CDR2 SYGVKD. CDR3 size: 14 residues. In nucleotides, the CDR3 is TGTGCCATCAAGAACCTAATGAACACCGGGGAGCTGTTTTTT. Amino acids: CAIKNLMNTGELFF.

This clonotype has only a few counts. V gene TRBV20-1 combines with J gene TRBJ1-3; no definite D call. The germline CDR1 and CDR2 sequences are DFQATT and SNEGSKA (reference sequence). The CDR3 is 14 amino acids. V dropped 2 bases and J dropped 0 bases, with 8 bases sitting between them. DNA of the CDR3: TGCAGTGCTAGAACGAGTTACTCTGGAAACACCATATATTTT. Amino acid sequence: CSARTSYSGNTIYF.

This clonotype was found many times. A read error may explain this, as a much larger clone is one base away. This chain joins TRBV28 and TRBJ1-3, with D maybe TRBD1 (5 bases). CDR3 length: 15 amino acids. The germline CDR1 and CDR2 sequences are MDHEN and SYDVKM. This CDR3 reads CAGSLWGRRQDTIYF. The CDR3 bases are TGTGCCGGCAGTTTATGGGGCAGGCGGCAGGACACCATATATTTT.

There are a few counts of this clonotype. The rearrangement joins TRBV30 to TRBJ2-5, with D maybe TRBD1 (5 bases). Looked up from germline, CDR1 is GTSNPN and CDR2 is SVGIG (reference sequence). This CDR3 is 17 amino acids long. Trimming removed 3 bases at V and 5 bases at J, with 25 bases between. The CDR3 nucleotides read TGTGCCTGGAGAACTCCCCTGCGGCTCAGGGTAGGGGAGACCCAGTACTTC. As protein: CAWRTPLRLRVGETQYF.

This clonotype was seen many times. The rearrangement uses TRBV28 and TRBJ1-1; no reliable D call. There are 13 residues in the CDR3. Trimming took 6 bases from V and 1 from J, leaving 9 bases between them. Germline V CDR1 and CDR2: MDHEN, SYDVKM. The CDR3 loop is CASRKTENTEAFF. The CDR3 DNA sequence: TGTGCCAGCAGGAAAACAGAGAACACTGAAGCTTTCTTT.

This clonotype was detected many times. V is TRBV11-1 and J is TRBJ1-2; D is possibly TRBD1 (6 bases). Germline assignment: CDR1 SGHAT and CDR2 FQDESV (reference sequence). Between the trimmed V and J ends, which lost 5 bases and 0 bases, there was a span of 22 bases. This CDR3 has 18 amino acids. CDR3 nucleotides: TGTGCCAGCAGCCGTACGGGCGGGACACTCTATACTAACTATGGCTACACCTTC. The encoded protein is CASSRTGGTLYTNYGYTF.

This clonotype was picked up a small number of times. This sequence joins TRBV5-1 and TRBJ2-5; TRBD2 is a possible D gene (5 bases). This CDR3 contains 16 residues. Trimming removed 3 bases at V and 1 base at J, with 16 bases between. The germline gives CDR1 SGHRS, CDR2 YFSETQ. CDR3: CASSSQLAGGQETQYF. The CDR3 nucleotides are TGCGCCAGCAGCTCCCAGCTCGCGGGCGGCCAAGAGACCCAGTACTTC.

The chain recombines TRBV20-1 with TRBJ2-2; 10 bases line up with TRBD2. The CDR3 runs to 16 residues. Germline V CDR1 and CDR2: DFQATT, SNEGSKA (reference sequence). Trimming cost V 0 bases and J 6 bases; bases outside gene matches: 7. The CDR3 bases are TGCAGTGCTAGAGATAACCAGCGGGGGGGTGCCGGGGAGCTGTTTTTT. The encoded protein is CSARDNQRGGAGELFF.

There are a few counts of this clonotype. The rearrangement joins TRBV6-5 to TRBJ1-4, with D unclear. The germline gives CDR1 MNHEY, CDR2 SVGAGI. The length of the CDR3 is 16 residues. V dropped 4 bases and J dropped 6 bases, with 18 bases sitting between them. CDR3 coding DNA: TGTGCCAGCAGTTCACACATGTCGGATACGGATGAAAAACTGTTTTTT. The encoded protein is CASSSHMSDTDEKLFF.

This sequence joins TRBV4-2 and TRBJ1-1; D remains unclear. The CDR3 spans 16 residues. With 7 bases removed from V and 5 bases from J, the gap between germline ends came to 23 bases. Germline V gene sequence: CDR1 LGHNA, CDR2 YNFKEQ. CDR3 in amino acids: CASTREGRATTTEAFF. DNA for the CDR3: TGTGCCAGCACCCGCGAAGGGAGGGCAACAACTACTGAAGCTTTCTTT.

At least ten counts were recorded for this clonotype. The J gene is TRBJ2-2, the V gene TRBV5-1; 8 bases map to TRBD2. The V gene end was trimmed by 3 bases and the J gene end by 5 bases; junction bases not matched to a gene: 9. The CDR3 consists of 16 residues. Germline values: CDR1 SGHRS, CDR2 YFSETQ. The CDR3, as DNA: TGCGCCAGCAGCTGGGCCCTCGCGGGGGGTACCGGGGAGCTGTTTTTT. Amino acid sequence: CASSWALAGGTGELFF.

The genes are TRBV11-3 and TRBJ1-1; TRBD1 matches 7 bases. This CDR3 has 14 amino acids. Germline CDR1 is SGHNT and CDR2 is YENEEA. Germline trimming cut 4 bases from V and 5 bases from J; bases unmatched to any gene: 7. The CDR3 sequence: CASSSQGGRTEAFF. CDR3 nucleotides: TGTGCCAGCAGCTCTCAGGGGGGAAGGACTGAAGCTTTCTTT. The full variable domain, rest sourced from reference TRBV11-3 and TRBJ1-1, is EAGVVQSPRYKIIEKKQPVAFWCNPISGHNTLYWYLQNLGQGPELLIRYENEEAVDDSQLPKDRFSAERLKGVDSTLKIQPAELGDSAVYLCASSSQGGRTEAFFGQGTRLTVV.

For the CDR3, the DNA is TGCAGTGCCCCCGCACAGGGAAGTCATGGCTACACCTTC. Amino acids: CSAPAQGSHGYTF. V is TRBV20-1 and J is TRBJ1-2; a weak D match, TRBD1 (6 bases). Germline CDR1 reads DFQATT; CDR2 reads SNEGSKA (reference sequence). The CDR3 length is 13 residues. The V end was cut by 6 bases, the J end by 6 bases, with 17 bases between.

The table lists this clonotype with many counts. The V call is TRBV20-1, the J call TRBJ1-3; D possibly corresponds to TRBD1 (5 bases). This CDR3 region has 14 residues. Germline CDR1 is DFQATT and CDR2 is SNEGSKA (reference sequence). V was shortened by 1 base and J by 1 base, with 8 bases between the two germline ends. CDR3 protein: CSARVGGSGNTIYF. The DNA for the CDR3 is TGCAGTGCTAGAGTGGGGGGTTCTGGAAACACCATATATTTT.

This clonotype was seen a handful of times. This chain links TRBV12-3 or TRBV12-4 with TRBJ2-2; 8 positions match TRBD2. J lost 4 bases, V lost 5 bases, and 3 bases had no gene match. The CDR3 is made up of 14 amino acids. CDR3 protein: CASSRGGRTGELFF. The CDR3 DNA follows: TGTGCCAGCAGTCGGGGGGGCCGCACCGGGGAGCTGTTTTTT.

This clonotype was detected a few times. The chain employs TRBV19 and TRBJ2-3; 12 bases are a match to TRBD1. Losses at the gene ends were 5 bases for V and 4 bases for J; bases not matched to a gene: 7. Germline CDR1 LNHDA, CDR2 SQIVND (reference sequence). This CDR3 is built from 16 residues. The CDR3 DNA follows: TGTGCCAGTAGTTCCCGGGACAGGGGGCTTCCAGATACGCAGTATTTT. Translation gives CASSSRDRGLPDTQYF. The whole variable domain, filled in from reference TRBV19 and TRBJ2-3, reads DGGITQSPKYLFRKEGQNVTLSCEQNLNHDAMYWYRQDPGQGLRLIYYSQIVNDFQKGDIAEGYSVSREKKESFPLTVTSAQKNPTAFYLCASSSRDRGLPDTQYFGPGTRLTVL.

The V gene is TRBV12-3 or TRBV12-4, the J gene TRBJ1-5; TRBD1 is a possible D gene (5 bases). This CDR3 contains 16 residues. V dropped 2 bases and J dropped 5 bases, with 16 bases sitting between them. The CDR3 sequence: CASSLLSGLGDQPQHF. The CDR3 coding sequence is TGTGCCAGCAGTTTACTCTCGGGACTGGGGGATCAGCCCCAGCATTTT.

This clonotype was seen at least ten times. V and J are TRBV28 and TRBJ1-1; D remains ambiguous. The CDR3 runs to 14 residues. The germline V and J ends were trimmed by 5 bases and 1 base, with 11 bases remaining between them. CDR1 and CDR2 (germline): MDHEN, SYDVKM. CDR3 nucleotide sequence: TGTGCCAGCAGTGCCCCCCCCGGGAACACTGAAGCTTTCTTT. Its translation: CASSAPPGNTEAFF.

This clonotype occurred many times. This chain joins TRBV6-1 and TRBJ1-1, with D unresolved. Trimming pared 5 bases from V and 1 base from J, leaving 26 bases between. Germline V gene data show CDR1 as MNHNS and CDR2 as SASEGT. The CDR3 is made up of 19 amino acids. CDR3 loop: CASSQYPAGRNGENTEAFF. The CDR3 bases are TGTGCCAGCAGTCAATACCCGGCAGGACGAAACGGGGAGAACACTGAAGCTTTCTTT.

This clonotype was counted at least ten times. This sequence joins TRBV28 and TRBJ1-5; D is perhaps TRBD1 (5 bases). Germline CDR1 and CDR2: MDHEN and SYDVKM. This CDR3 has 15 amino acids. The V gene lost 6 bases and the J gene lost 4 bases, with 16 bases spanning the gap. This CDR3 is CASSLAIQVNQPQHF. The CDR3 bases are TGTGCCAGCAGCTTGGCTATACAGGTAAATCAGCCCCAGCATTTT.

This clonotype was recorded many times. This chain joins TRBV29-1 and TRBJ2-7, with 7 bases identical to TRBD1. This CDR3 comprises 13 residues. Germline V gene data show CDR1 as SQVTM and CDR2 as ANQGSEA. Trimming cost V 3 bases and J 5 bases; bases outside gene matches: 7. CDR3 protein: CSVDATGRNEQYF. The CDR3 coding sequence is TGCAGCGTTGATGCGACAGGGCGAAACGAGCAGTACTTC.

This clonotype was recorded many times. The rearrangement links TRBV24-1 to TRBJ1-1; D ambiguous. From germline, CDR1 is KGHDR and CDR2 SFDVKD. The CDR3 has 12 amino acids. Trimming removed 8 bases at V and 9 bases at J, with 15 bases between. The CDR3 nucleotides are TGTGCCACCACTCCCCGCCGGCCTAAAGCTTTCTTT. This gives the protein CATTPRRPKAFF.

This sequence joins TRBV4-1 and TRBJ2-5; D unclear. This CDR3 contains 14 residues. Trimming removed 3 bases from V and 2 bases from J, with 10 bases in between. In germline, CDR1 is MGHRA, CDR2 YSYEKL. This CDR3 reads CASSQITVQETQYF. For the CDR3, the DNA is TGCGCCAGCAGCCAGATAACGGTACAAGAGACCCAGTACTTC.

The chain links TRBV6-2 or TRBV6-3 to TRBJ1-2; TRBD1 matches at 7 bases. Losses at the gene ends were 7 bases for V and 4 bases for J; bases not matched to a gene: 12. The CDR3 sequence is 15 residues long. CDR1 is MNHEY and CDR2 is SVGEGT in the germline V gene. This CDR3 is CASKETGVQFYGYTF. The CDR3 DNA is TGTGCCAGCAAAGAAACAGGGGTGCAGTTCTATGGCTACACCTTC.

This clonotype was picked up many times. The V and J genes are TRBV12-5 and TRBJ2-5, with D tentatively TRBD2 (6 bases). Germline CDR1 LGHNT, CDR2 FRNRAP. The CDR3 is 14 amino acids. V lost 1 base and J 0 bases, leaving 6 bases between the germline ends. CDR3 region: CASGLGGNQETQYF. The CDR3 bases are TGTGCTAGTGGTTTGGGCGGGAACCAAGAGACCCAGTACTTC.